The 11 T cell receptor beta chains in this list originate from one sample, sequenced in a study of OX40 agonist ivuxolimab in advanced cancers. Libraries were constructed by the immunoSEQ multiplex PCR assay. TCRdb stores this immuneACCESS table with in-frame sequences only. Part of the clones is absent; in the studies checked, under half of the shortfall reflects unresolved V genes, and no reason is known for the rest. The sample table holds 25,000 to 40,000 clones, of which 65% to 85% were seen once. Roughly a fifth of the sample goes to the ten largest clones. The sample here was CD4+ or CD8+ T cells sorted from blood, taken in a trial of the OX40 agonist ivuxolimab. These receptors came from an adult with an advanced solid tumor such as melanoma, head and neck, liver or kidney cancer.

The chain uses TRBV5-5 and TRBJ1-1; no definite D call. The CDR3 contains 18 residues. Germline V CDR1 and CDR2: SGHKS, YYEKEE (reference sequence). With 0 bases removed from V and 0 bases from J, the gap between germline ends came to 18 bases. The CDR3 loop reads CASSLELWVGPMNTEAFF. Here the CDR3 DNA reads TGTGCCAGCAGCTTGGAATTGTGGGTTGGCCCAATGAACACTGAAGCTTTCTTT.

This chain connects TRBV28 to TRBJ1-2; 7 nucleotides align to TRBD1. Germline V CDR1 and CDR2: MDHEN, SYDVKM. The CDR3 covers 13 residues. V shed 6 bases and J 4 bases; nucleotides not matched to a gene: 5. The CDR3 sequence: CASRWTGVYGYTF. In nucleotides, the CDR3 is TGTGCCAGCAGGTGGACAGGAGTCTATGGCTACACCTTC.

This chain uses TRBV4-3 with TRBJ2-1, with D maybe TRBD1 (5 bases). CDR3 length equals 17 residues. Trimming shortened V by 3 bases and J by 7 bases, and 22 bases separated the two germline ends. Germline V gene data show CDR1 as LGHNA and CDR2 as YSLEER. The CDR3 DNA sequence: TGCGCCAGCAGCCACAACGCACGCCAGGGAAGGGGTAATGAGCAGTTCTTC. Translating it yields CASSHNARQGRGNEQFF.

The genes are TRBV6-5 and TRBJ2-1; 9 bases align to TRBD1. Trimming at V came to 2 bases and at J to 9 bases, leaving 8 bases not matched to a gene. The CDR3 has 15 residues. Germline V CDR1 and CDR2: MNHEY, SVGAGI. This chain's CDR3 is CASSYGGTGLGEQFF. CDR3 in DNA: TGTGCCAGCAGTTACGGTGGGACAGGGCTCGGTGAGCAGTTCTTC.

There are a few counts of this clone. This chain joins TRBV15 and TRBJ1-1; possibly TRBD1 for D (6 bases). Trimming took off 4 bases at V and 4 bases at J, with 16 bases between the two ends. This CDR3 has 15 amino acids. The germline CDR1 and CDR2 sequences are LNHNV and YYDKDF (reference sequence). The DNA of the CDR3 is TGTGCCACCAGCAAGAACAGGGAGGGAAGCACTGAAGCTTTCTTT. This codes for CATSKNREGSTEAFF.

The V gene is TRBV7-9, the J gene TRBJ2-6; no clear D. The CDR3 runs to 14 residues. Germline V gives CDR1 SEHNR, CDR2 FQNEAQ (reference sequence). The ends were cut back, 3 bases at V and 2 bases at J, with 5 bases in the middle. CDR3 in amino acids: CASSFQTGANVLTF. CDR3 DNA sequence: TGTGCCAGCAGCTTCCAAACTGGGGCCAACGTCCTGACTTTC.

The chain has TRBV4-1 and TRBJ1-2; 7 bases map to TRBD1. The CDR3 is made up of 14 amino acids. V trimming: 10 bases; J trimming: 1 base; junction bases outside the gene matches: 9. In germline, CDR1 is MGHRA, CDR2 YSYEKL. CDR3 in amino acids: CATGPTGYNYGYTF. CDR3 bases: TGCGCCACAGGTCCGACAGGGTATAACTATGGCTACACCTTC.

J is TRBJ2-7 and V is TRBV7-9; 10 bases are a match to TRBD2. Germline CDR1 and CDR2: SEHNR and FQNEAQ (reference sequence). The CDR3 totals 16 residues. V shed 4 bases and J 0 bases; nucleotides not matched to a gene: 6. CDR3 sequence: CASSSKTSGPSYEQYF. CDR3 coding DNA: TGTGCCAGCAGCTCCAAGACTAGCGGGCCCTCCTACGAGCAGTACTTC.

The V call is TRBV4-1, the J call TRBJ1-3, with 9 bases fitting TRBD1. This CDR3 comprises 17 residues. The V and J ends lost 1 base and 4 bases, in that order; junction bases with no gene match: 8. Germline V gene sequence: CDR1 MGHRA, CDR2 YSYEKL. CDR3 sequence: CASSQVRTGVAGNTIYF. Written as DNA, the CDR3 is TGCGCCAGCAGCCAAGTTAGGACAGGGGTCGCGGGAAACACCATATATTTT.

J is TRBJ2-7 and V is TRBV5-5; D gene unclear. The length of the CDR3 is 13 residues. V was trimmed by 1 base and J by 3 bases, leaving 8 bases between them. CDR1 SGHKS and CDR2 YYEKEE come from the germline V gene (reference sequence). The CDR3: CASSLRTDYEQYF. For the CDR3, the DNA is TGTGCCAGCAGCTTGAGAACGGACTACGAGCAGTACTTC. Filled out from reference TRBV5-5 and TRBJ2-7, the complete variable domain reads DAGVTQSPTHLIKTRGQQVTLRCSPISGHKSVSWYQQVLGQGPQFIFQYYEKEERGRGNFPDRFSARQFPNYSSELNVNALLLGDSALYLCASSLRTDYEQYFGPGTRLTVT.

The chain is built from TRBV4-1 and TRBJ2-7, with a weak D call TRBD1 (5 bases). Germline assignment: CDR1 MGHRA and CDR2 YSYEKL. The CDR3 length is 17 residues. V lost 0 bases and J lost 1, with 16 bases in between. The CDR3 loop is CASSQEVLSDKSYEQYF. For the CDR3, the DNA is TGCGCCAGCAGCCAAGAAGTCTTATCGGACAAGTCCTACGAGCAGTACTTC.